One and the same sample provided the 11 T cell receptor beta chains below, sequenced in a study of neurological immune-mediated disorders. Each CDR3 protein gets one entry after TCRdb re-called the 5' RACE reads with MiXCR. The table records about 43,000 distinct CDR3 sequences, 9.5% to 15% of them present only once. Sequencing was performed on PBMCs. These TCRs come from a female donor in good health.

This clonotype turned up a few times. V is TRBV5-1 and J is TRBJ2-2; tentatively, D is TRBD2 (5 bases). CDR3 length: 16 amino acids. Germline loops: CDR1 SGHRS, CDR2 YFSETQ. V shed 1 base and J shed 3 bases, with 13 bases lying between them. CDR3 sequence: CASSLSGDYYTGELFF. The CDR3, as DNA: TGCGCCAGCAGCTTGAGTGGTGACTACTACACCGGGGAGCTGTTTTTT.

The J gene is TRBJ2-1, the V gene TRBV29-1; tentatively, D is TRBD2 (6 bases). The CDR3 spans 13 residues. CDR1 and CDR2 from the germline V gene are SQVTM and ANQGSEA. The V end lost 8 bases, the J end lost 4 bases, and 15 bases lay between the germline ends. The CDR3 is CSTSRELYNEQFF. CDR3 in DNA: TGCAGCACGAGCCGGGAGCTATACAATGAGCAGTTCTTC.

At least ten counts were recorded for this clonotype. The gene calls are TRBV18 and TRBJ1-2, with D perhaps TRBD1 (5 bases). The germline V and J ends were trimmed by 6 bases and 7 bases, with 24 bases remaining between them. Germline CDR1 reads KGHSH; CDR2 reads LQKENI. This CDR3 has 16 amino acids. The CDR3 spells CASSLVGGEKKSGYTF. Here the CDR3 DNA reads TGTGCCAGCTCCCTCGTGGGGGGTGAAAAGAAGAGTGGCTACACCTTC.

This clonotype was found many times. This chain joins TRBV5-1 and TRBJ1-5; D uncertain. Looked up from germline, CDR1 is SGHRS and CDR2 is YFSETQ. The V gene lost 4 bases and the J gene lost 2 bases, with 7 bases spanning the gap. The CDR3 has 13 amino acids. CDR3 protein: CASSQEGNQPQHF. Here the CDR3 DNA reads TGCGCCAGCAGCCAGGAGGGCAATCAGCCCCAGCATTTT.

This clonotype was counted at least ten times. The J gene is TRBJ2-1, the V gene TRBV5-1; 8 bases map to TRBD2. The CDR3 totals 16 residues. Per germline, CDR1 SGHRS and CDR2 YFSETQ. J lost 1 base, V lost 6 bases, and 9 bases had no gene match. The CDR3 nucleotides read TGCGCCAGCAATCCGAGCGGGGGAGCGTCCTACAATGAGCAGTTCTTC. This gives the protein CASNPSGGASYNEQFF.

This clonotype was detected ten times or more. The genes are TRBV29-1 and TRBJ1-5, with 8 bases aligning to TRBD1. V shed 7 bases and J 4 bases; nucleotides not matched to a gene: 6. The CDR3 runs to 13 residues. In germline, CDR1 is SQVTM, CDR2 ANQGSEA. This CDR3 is CSGGQGLNQPQHF. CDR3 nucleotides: TGCAGCGGAGGACAGGGTTTGAATCAGCCCCAGCATTTT.

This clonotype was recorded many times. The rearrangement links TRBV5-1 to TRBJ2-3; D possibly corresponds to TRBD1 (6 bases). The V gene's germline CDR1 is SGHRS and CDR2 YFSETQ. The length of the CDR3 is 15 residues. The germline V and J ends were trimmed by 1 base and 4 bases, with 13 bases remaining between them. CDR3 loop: CASSLLGTHSDTQYF. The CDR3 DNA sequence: TGCGCCAGCAGCTTGCTGGGGACACACTCAGATACGCAGTATTTT.

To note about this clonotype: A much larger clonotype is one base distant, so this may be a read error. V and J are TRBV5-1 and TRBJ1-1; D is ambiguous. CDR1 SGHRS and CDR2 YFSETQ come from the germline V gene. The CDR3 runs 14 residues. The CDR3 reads CASSTIDPNTEGFF. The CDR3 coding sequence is TGCGCCAGCAGCACTATAGACCCGAACACTGAAGGTTTCTTT.

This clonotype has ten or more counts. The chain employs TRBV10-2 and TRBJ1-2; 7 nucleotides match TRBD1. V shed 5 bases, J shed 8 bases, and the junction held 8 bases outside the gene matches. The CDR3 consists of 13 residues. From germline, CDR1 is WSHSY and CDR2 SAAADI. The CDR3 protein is CASSPGQTRGYTF. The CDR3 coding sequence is TGCGCCAGCAGTCCGGGACAGACGAGGGGCTACACCTTC.

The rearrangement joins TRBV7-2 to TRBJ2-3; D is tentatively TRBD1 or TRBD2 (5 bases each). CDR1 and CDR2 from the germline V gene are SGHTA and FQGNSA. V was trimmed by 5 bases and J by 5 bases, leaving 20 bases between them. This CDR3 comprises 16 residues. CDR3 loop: CASSPRGTALQDTQYF. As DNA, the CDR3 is TGTGCCAGCAGCCCCCGGGGCACCGCCCTCCAAGATACGCAGTATTTT.

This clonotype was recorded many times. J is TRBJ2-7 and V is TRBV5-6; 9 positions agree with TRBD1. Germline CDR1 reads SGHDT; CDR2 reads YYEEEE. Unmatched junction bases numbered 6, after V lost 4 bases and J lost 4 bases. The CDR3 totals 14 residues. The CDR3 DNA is TGTGCCAGCAGCAGGGACAGGGTAATTTACGAGCAGTACTTC. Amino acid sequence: CASSRDRVIYEQYF.